The clone carrying this TCR beta chain occurred a few times. Unique molecular identifiers tagged every individual TCR cDNA molecule. TCRdb re-called the 5' RACE reads with MiXCR, one entry per CDR3 protein. The table shows tens of thousands of distinct CDR3 sequences, with under 7.5% occurring only once. Germline V gives CDR1 MNHEY, CDR2 SVGAGI. Unmatched junction bases numbered 5, after V lost 4 bases and J lost 6 bases. The CDR3 runs to 15 residues. This sample stems from a study of spatial heterogeneity in lung cancer. For the study at large: In raw reads, more than 8.5 appearances on average were recorded for each unique TCR and UMI combination.

Specified time point: sample taken at primary tumor resection. Without sorting, whole RNA was sequenced from tumor, nontumor lung or frozen PBMC. The sequence came from a female donor with early-stage non-small cell lung cancer. Here the sequenced sample was PBMCs, taken at surgery. The chain combines TRBV6-5 with TRBJ1-4, with 10 bases aligning to TRBD1. CDR3 amino acids: CASSSPGTGDEKLFF. CDR3 nucleotides: TGTGCCAGCAGTTCCCCCGGGACAGGGGATGAAAAACTGTTTTTT.